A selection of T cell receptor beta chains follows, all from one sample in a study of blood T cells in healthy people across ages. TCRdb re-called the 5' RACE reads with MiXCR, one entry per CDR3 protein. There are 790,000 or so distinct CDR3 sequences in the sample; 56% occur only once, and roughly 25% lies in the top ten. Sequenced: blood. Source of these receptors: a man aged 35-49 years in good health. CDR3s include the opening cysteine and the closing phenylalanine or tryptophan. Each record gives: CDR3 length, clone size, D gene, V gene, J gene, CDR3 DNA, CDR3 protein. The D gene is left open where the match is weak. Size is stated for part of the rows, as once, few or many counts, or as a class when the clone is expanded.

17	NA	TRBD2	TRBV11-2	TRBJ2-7	TGTGCCAGCAGCTTCCCTAGCGGGGGTCTCTCCTACAATGAGCAGTACTTC	CASSFPSGGLSYNEQYF
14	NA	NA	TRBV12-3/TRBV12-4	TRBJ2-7	TGTGCCAGCAGTACCCGAAAGGGAACCTACGAGCAGTACTTC	CASSTRKGTYEQYF
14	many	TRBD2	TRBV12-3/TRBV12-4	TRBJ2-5	TGTGCCAGCAGTTTCTCTGGGGGGGGAGAGACCCAGTACTTC	CASSFSGGGETQYF
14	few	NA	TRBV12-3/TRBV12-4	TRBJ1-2	TGTGCCAGCACCAGGCCACCCGGGGGCTATGGCTACACCTTC	CASTRPPGGYGYTF
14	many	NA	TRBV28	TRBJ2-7	TGTGCCAGCAGTTTAGGGGCACCCTCCTACGAGCAGTACTTC	CASSLGAPSYEQYF
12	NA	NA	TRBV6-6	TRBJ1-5	TGTGCCAGCACAGCAGACAATCAGCCCCAGCATTTT	CASTADNQPQHF
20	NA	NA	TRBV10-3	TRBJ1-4	TGTGCCATCAGTGAGTCTGGATTCCGGGGGCGCGAGAAAAATAATGAAAAACTGTTTTTT	CAISESGFRGREKNNEKLFF
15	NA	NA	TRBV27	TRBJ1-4	TGTGCCAGCAAGCCCCAGGGCGGGATAGGCGAAAAACTGTTTTTT	CASKPQGGIGEKLFF
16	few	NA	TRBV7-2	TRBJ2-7	TGTGCCAGCAGCTTAGGGGGGGGACAGAAGTCCTACGAGCAGTACTTC	CASSLGGGQKSYEQYF
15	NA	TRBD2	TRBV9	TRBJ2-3	TGTGCCAGCAGCCCCGGGACCTTGTGGGAGGGAACGCAGTATTTT	CASSPGTLWEGTQYF
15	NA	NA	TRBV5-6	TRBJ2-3	TGTGCCAGCAGCTCTTGGGGGCCAACCACAGATACGCAGTATTTT	CASSSWGPTTDTQYF
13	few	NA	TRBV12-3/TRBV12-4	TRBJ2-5	TGTGCCAGCAGGCCTGACAGCGAAGAGACCCAGTACTTC	CASRPDSEETQYF
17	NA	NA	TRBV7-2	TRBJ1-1	TGTGCCAGCAGCTTTTCGAGGATTCAGCTATCGGACACTGAAGCTTTCTTT	CASSFSRIQLSDTEAFF
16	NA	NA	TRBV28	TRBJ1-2	TGTGCCAGCAGTCTACCCCCCCCGCGCGGGAACTATGGCTACACCTTC	CASSLPPPRGNYGYTF
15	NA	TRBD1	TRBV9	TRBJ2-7	TGTGCCAGCAGCGAGGGACAGGGCTACACCGGGGAGCAGTACTTC	CASSEGQGYTGEQYF
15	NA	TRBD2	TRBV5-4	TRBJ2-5	TGTGTCAGCAGCTTGGGACTAGCGGGAGTGGAGACCCAGTACTTC	CVSSLGLAGVETQYF
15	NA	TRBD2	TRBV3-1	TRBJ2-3	TGTGCCAGCAGCCAACTTAGCGGGAGTCCTCCCACGCAGTATTTT	CASSQLSGSPPTQYF
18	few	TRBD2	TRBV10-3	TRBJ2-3	TGTGCCATCAGTGAAGGAGCGGGGGGGCCCTTAAGCACAGATACGCAGTATTTT	CAISEGAGGPLSTDTQYF
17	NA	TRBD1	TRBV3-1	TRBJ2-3	TGTGCCAGCAGCCAAGGGCCCCCCAGGGGGCCGACAGATACGCAGTATTTT	CASSQGPPRGPTDTQYF
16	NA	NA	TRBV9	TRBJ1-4	TGTGCCAGCAGCGTAGATCCCGACAGTTCTAATGAAAAACTGTTTTTT	CASSVDPDSSNEKLFF
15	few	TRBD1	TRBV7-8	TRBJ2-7	TGTGCCAGCATCCCTCAGGTAGCAGGGGGCTACGAGCAGTACTTC	CASIPQVAGGYEQYF
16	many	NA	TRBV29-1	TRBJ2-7	TGCAGCGTTGAGAGTCACTACAGTGACAGTCCCTACGAGCAGTACTTC	CSVESHYSDSPYEQYF
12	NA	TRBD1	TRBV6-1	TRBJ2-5	TGTGCCAGCAGTACAGGGGATGAGACCCAGTACTTC	CASSTGDETQYF
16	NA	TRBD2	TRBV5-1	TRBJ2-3	TGCGCCAGCAGCCCAGATAGCGGGGCAAGCACAGATACGCAGTATTTT	CASSPDSGASTDTQYF
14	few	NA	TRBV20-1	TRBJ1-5	TGCAGTGCTGATACCGGGTCCGGGGGTCAGCCCCAGCATTTT	CSADTGSGGQPQHF
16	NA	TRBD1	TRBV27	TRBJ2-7	TGTGCCAGCAGTTTAAGATCCAGGGGGCAATCCTACGAGCAGTACTTC	CASSLRSRGQSYEQYF
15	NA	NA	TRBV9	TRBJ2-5	TGTGCCAGCAGTCGCGGGTCGCAACGGGTCGAGGCCCAGTACTTC	CASSRGSQRVEAQYF
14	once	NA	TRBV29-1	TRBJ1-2	TGCAGCGTTGAAGGGGACCCGGGGGACCATGGCTACACCTTC	CSVEGDPGDHGYTF
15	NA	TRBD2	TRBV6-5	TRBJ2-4	TGTGCCAGCAGGCTCAGACTAGCGGGAGAAAACATTCAGTACTTC	CASRLRLAGENIQYF
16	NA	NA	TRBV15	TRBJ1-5	TGTGCCACCCGAGCGGTAGGGATGGCTCAGCATCAGCCCCAGCATTTT	CATRAVGMAQHQPQHF
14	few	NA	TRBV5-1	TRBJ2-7	TGCGCCAGCAGTTTTAGGGGTGGCAGTGCCGAGCAGTACTTC	CASSFRGGSAEQYF
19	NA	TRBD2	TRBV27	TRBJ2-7	TGTGCCAGCAGTGAGCGGCTAGGACTAGCGGGCTCCAACTCCTACGAGCAGTACTTC	CASSERLGLAGSNSYEQYF
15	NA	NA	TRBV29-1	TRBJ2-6	TGCAGCGTTGAGGGAGTACACTCTGGGGCCAACGTCCTGACTTTC	CSVEGVHSGANVLTF
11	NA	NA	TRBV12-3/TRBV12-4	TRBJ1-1	TGTGCCAGCAGTTTCGGGGGAGAAGCTTTCTTT	CASSFGGEAFF
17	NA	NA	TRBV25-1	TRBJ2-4	TGTGCCAGCAGTGGTAGTAGGACAGACTTAGCCAAAAACATTCAGTACTTC	CASSGSRTDLAKNIQYF
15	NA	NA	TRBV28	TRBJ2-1	TGTGCCAGCACCCCGCGGGGGACATACTACAATGAGCAGTTCTTC	CASTPRGTYYNEQFF
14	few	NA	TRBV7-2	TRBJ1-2	TGTGCCAGCAGCTTAGAGGTCGTCGGTTCTGGCTACACCTTC	CASSLEVVGSGYTF
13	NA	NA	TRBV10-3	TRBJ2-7	TGTGCCATCGGTAAGGCAGGAGGGGCCGAGCAGTACTTC	CAIGKAGGAEQYF
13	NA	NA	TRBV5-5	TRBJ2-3	TGTGCCAGCAGCTTCGAGTCCACAGATACGCAGTATTTT	CASSFESTDTQYF
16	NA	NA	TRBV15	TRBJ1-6	TGTGCCACCAGCAGAGATCCCGGGGAGGAAAATTCACCCCTCCACTTT	CATSRDPGEENSPLHF
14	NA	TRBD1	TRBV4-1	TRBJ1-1	TGCGCCAGCAGCCAAGGACCCAGGGGGCATGAAGCTTTCTTT	CASSQGPRGHEAFF
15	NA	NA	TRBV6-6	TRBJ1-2	TGTGCCAGCAGTAGTGGAGACACCTTTAACTATGGCTACACCTTC	CASSSGDTFNYGYTF
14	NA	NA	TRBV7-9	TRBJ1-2	TGTGCCAGCAGCTTAGTGGTGGAGCAGGAAGGCTACACCTTC	CASSLVVEQEGYTF
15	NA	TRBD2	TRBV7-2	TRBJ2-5	TGTGCCAGCAGCCGAATTAGCGGGGGGCAAGAGACCCAGTACTTC	CASSRISGGQETQYF
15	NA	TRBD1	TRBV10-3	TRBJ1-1	TGTGCCATCAGTTCTACAAAAGACAGGGACACTGAAGCTTTCTTT	CAISSTKDRDTEAFF
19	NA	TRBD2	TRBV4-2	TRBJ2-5	TGTGCCAGCAGCCACACCCAAAACGAGCGGGGGTACCCGGGAGAGACCCAGTACTTC	CASSHTQNERGYPGETQYF
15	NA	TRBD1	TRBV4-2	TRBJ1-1	TGTGCCAGCAGCCAAGAAGAGGGGGCCAACACTGAAGCTTTCTTT	CASSQEEGANTEAFF
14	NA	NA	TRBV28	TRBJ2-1	TGTGCCAGCATTGGGACTTCATCCTACAATGAGCAGTTCTTC	CASIGTSSYNEQFF
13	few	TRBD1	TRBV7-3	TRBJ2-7	TGTGCCAGCAGCCCGGGACAGGGCGGCGAGCAGTACTTC	CASSPGQGGEQYF
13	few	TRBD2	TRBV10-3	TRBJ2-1	TGTGCCATCGCCCTAGCGGGAGTGAATGAGCAGTTCTTC	CAIALAGVNEQFF
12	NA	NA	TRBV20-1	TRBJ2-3	TGCAGTGCTGGGGACCTCACAGATACGCAGTATTTT	CSAGDLTDTQYF
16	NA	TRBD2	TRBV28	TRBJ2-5	TGTGCCAGCAGTTTGACGGGCGGGGGTGCCAAAGAGACCCAGTACTTC	CASSLTGGGAKETQYF
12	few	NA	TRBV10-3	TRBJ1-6	TGTGCCATCAGTGAAGGGGATTCACCCCTCCACTTT	CAISEGDSPLHF
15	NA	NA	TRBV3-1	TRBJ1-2	TGTGCCAGCAGCCAAGCATTCGAGCCGAACTATGGCTACACCTTC	CASSQAFEPNYGYTF
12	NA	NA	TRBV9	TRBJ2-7	TGTGCCAGCAGCGCTCCAGGGGTCGAGCAGTACTTC	CASSAPGVEQYF
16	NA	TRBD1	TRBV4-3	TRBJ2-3	TGCGCCAGCAGCCAAGTGGGAGACAGGGTCACAGATACGCAGTATTTT	CASSQVGDRVTDTQYF
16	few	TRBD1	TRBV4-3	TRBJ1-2	TGCGCCAGCAGCCTCGACTTTCCAGGGGGCGACTATGGCTACACCTTC	CASSLDFPGGDYGYTF
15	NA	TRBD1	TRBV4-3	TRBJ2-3	TGCGCCAGCAGCTTGTATTTACAGGGGGCGGATACGCAGTATTTT	CASSLYLQGADTQYF